This is a list of T cell receptor beta chains from one sample in a study of T cells in Graves' hyperthyroidism and ophthalmopathy. Using its own MiXCR run on the multiplex PCR reads, TCRdb lists one record per CDR3 protein. Of under 500,000 distinct CDR3 sequences listed, more than 12% are singletons. Material: blood. The source of these receptors is a man aged 45 to 65 with Graves' ophthalmopathy. Both conserved end residues are trimmed from each CDR3.

v_gene,CDR3aa
TRBV30,AWSGLAGLGETQY
TRBV25-1,ASSESFGTSGRNEQF
TRBV10-3,AISGDSSYNEQF
TRBV7-9,ASSLSGGGRTFEQY
TRBV5-1,ASSLGGSISTSYEQY
TRBV4-2,ASSQGGVAGNNEQF
TRBV27,ASRPDVAGGEQF
TRBV7-9,ASSRPPGTSDVEQF
TRBV5-6,ASRGHHSYEQY
TRBV6-1,ASKEVLPGANVLT
TRBV6-1,ASSTGGAYNEQF
TRBV24-1,ATSDFGTRDNEQF
TRBV29-1,SVSSAGGRGNTIY
TRBV24-1,ATSEYRGSGYNEQF
TRBV12-3/TRBV12-4,ASKSGSYNEQF
TRBV10-2,ASRLAGKNIQY
TRBV6-1,ASSGQAQGLNQPQH
TRBV7-9,ASSSVVSGKDD
TRBV4-1,ASSQDWATGIRGETQY
TRBV5-1,ASSLGGYEVDTQY
TRBV6-1,ASSWGTSGRRSKNIQY
TRBV2,ASLDGGPGETQY
TRBV29-1,SVVGGRYGYT
TRBV3-1,ASSRQGATEAF
TRBV6-1,ASSPKGGQTYEQY
TRBV20-1,SARGATTGELF
TRBV9,ASSLTGGASTGELF
TRBV3-1,ASSQAGTGAGANVLT
TRBV12-5,ASGSYRGYNEQF
TRBV3-1,ASSQGVVAGAEQY
TRBV19,ASSMEGETQY
TRBV5-4,ASSLPGLAGVEQY
TRBV20-1,SARQGNVANSPLH
TRBV5-1,ASSLGWESTDTQY
TRBV10-3,AISGRDRGPGNTIY
TRBV11-2,ASSSGSIGSNNSPLH
TRBV2,ASTRGDLGSKNIQY
TRBV6-1,ASMKGARSSPLH
TRBV20-1,SAMGPSERAFLETQY
TRBV28,ASSTTGLSTDTQY
TRBV18,ASSPLRTGGTEAF
TRBV3-1,ASSPERVYNSPLH
TRBV12-3/TRBV12-4,ASNPTGTHLSSGANVLT
TRBV28,ASSFGAEQF
TRBV7-9,ASSGDWTSAFSSTQETQY
TRBV14,ASSQVGTDTQY
TRBV29-1,SVVTVQETQY
TRBV14,ASSQVVGRGEQY